This T cell receptor beta chain is from a study of T cells after somatic rescue of genetic block. This table comes from immunoSEQ multiplex PCR, and its TCRdb copy is limited to in-frame clones, with some not included. This table has 9,500 to 14,000 clones, 78% appearing once. With V trimmed by 3 bases and J by 0 bases, 6 bases remained unmatched. Germline CDR1 is MNHEY and CDR2 is SMNVEV (reference sequence). The CDR3 covers 17 residues. This TCR was sampled from a boy between 5 and 17 years old. The chain has TRBV27 and TRBJ2-7; 12 bases line up with TRBD2. Sample: peripheral blood mononuclear cells (PBMCs). CDR3 protein: CASSLGASGRASYEQYF. CDR3 DNA: TGTGCCAGCAGTTTGGGGGCTAGCGGGAGGGCCTCCTACGAGCAGTACTTC.